Below are 29 T cell receptor beta chains sequenced from a single sample in a study of blood T cell repertoires in COVID-19. TCRdb's copy holds only in-frame clones and misses some; the assay was immunoSEQ multiplex PCR. The sample yields 140,000 or so clones, about 80% seen once. Source material: peripheral blood. The receptors originated from a human donor in a cohort sampled during active COVID-19.

This clone was recorded only once. The chain carries TRBV23-1 and TRBJ1-5, with 7 bases matching TRBD1. TRBV23-1 is an open reading frame whose function is uncertain. There are 20 residues in the CDR3. V dropped 2 bases and J dropped 0; count of bases not matched to a gene: 16. CDR3 nucleotide sequence: TGCGCCAGCAGTCAACCTTCGGGGCAGGGGGTCAATTATAGCAATCAGCCCCAGCATTTT. Protein sequence: CASSQPSGQGVNYSNQPQHF.

The rearrangement joins TRBV10-1 to TRBJ2-1; 8 bases align to TRBD2. V shed 3 bases, J shed 5 bases, and the junction held 6 bases outside the gene matches. This CDR3 is built from 15 residues. Germline V gene sequence: CDR1 WNHNN, CDR2 SYGVQD (reference sequence). DNA of the CDR3: TGCGCCAGCAGTGACGGGGGGGCAGGGGACAATGAGCAGTTCTTC. Its translation: CASSDGGAGDNEQFF.

This chain joins TRBV28 and TRBJ2-3; 14 bases are shared with TRBD2. Per the germline V gene, CDR1 is MDHEN and CDR2 is SYDVKM. The CDR3 has 20 amino acids. The ends lost 2 bases at V and 0 bases at J; junction bases unmatched: 10. The CDR3 region has the DNA TGTGCCAGCAGTTTAATCGGGACTAGCGGGGGCCTACTTAGCACAGATACGCAGTATTTT. Protein: CASSLIGTSGGLLSTDTQYF.

The chain couples TRBV7-3 to TRBJ1-1; D might be TRBD1 (6 bases). Trimming removed 2 bases at V and 1 base at J, with 17 bases between. The CDR3 contains 17 residues. Per germline, CDR1 SGHTA and CDR2 FQGTGA. As DNA, the CDR3 is TGTGCCAGCAGCTTAGCCCCGAACGCACAGGGGAACACTGAAGCTTTCTTT. Translation gives CASSLAPNAQGNTEAFF.

The J gene is TRBJ1-6, the V gene TRBV5-1; D not certain. The germline V gene encodes CDR1 SGHRS and CDR2 YFSETQ. V lost 0 bases to trimming and J lost 0 bases, with 10 bases between them. The length of the CDR3 is 17 residues. CDR3 sequence reads: CASSLVSASSYNSPLHF. CDR3 nucleotide sequence: TGCGCCAGCAGCTTGGTCAGTGCTAGCTCCTATAATTCACCCCTCCACTTT.

The chain is built from TRBV7-9 and TRBJ2-3; TRBD1 matches at 9 bases. Germline values: CDR1 SEHNR, CDR2 FQNEAQ (reference sequence). With 1 base clipped from V and 4 bases from J, the junction kept 3 bases outside the gene matches. The CDR3 runs to 15 residues. The CDR3 region is CASSLGQGEADTQYF. The CDR3 DNA reads as TGTGCCAGCAGCTTAGGACAGGGGGAGGCAGATACGCAGTATTTT.

The chain employs TRBV6-5 and TRBJ2-3, with D possibly being TRBD2 (6 bases). Germline CDR1 is MNHEY and CDR2 is SVGAGI. V lost 2 bases and J 4 bases, leaving 10 bases between the germline ends. There are 14 residues in the CDR3. In DNA, the CDR3 is TGTGCCAGCAGTTACGGATCGGGGGCAGATACGCAGTATTTT. Protein: CASSYGSGADTQYF.

J is TRBJ2-1 and V is TRBV7-3; D not resolved. V gave up 6 bases and J gave up 4 bases, with 13 bases separating them. Looked up from germline, CDR1 is SGHTA and CDR2 is FQGTGA. The CDR3 totals 14 residues. The CDR3 region is CASSPTPTYNEQFF. CDR3 DNA sequence: TGTGCCAGCAGTCCAACCCCGACTTACAATGAGCAGTTCTTC.

The genes are TRBV14 and TRBJ2-2; TRBD2 is a possible D gene (6 bases). Germline values: CDR1 SGHDN, CDR2 FVKESK. This CDR3 has 15 amino acids. The ends were cut back, 4 bases at V and 4 bases at J, with 13 bases in the middle. The CDR3 loop reads CASSPSLGGTGELFF. The CDR3 DNA reads TGTGCCAGCAGCCCCTCGCTGGGGGGCACCGGGGAGCTGTTTTTT.

The V call is TRBV5-1, the J call TRBJ2-3; D gene uncertain. The CDR3 has 15 amino acids. Germline loops: CDR1 SGHRS, CDR2 YFSETQ. V gave up 0 bases and J gave up 3 bases, with 11 bases separating them. The CDR3 coding sequence is TGCGCCAGCAGCTTGGAGTCGCCCGGGACAGATACGCAGTATTTT. Translated: CASSLESPGTDTQYF.

The chain recombines TRBV5-4 with TRBJ2-3; 8 nucleotides match TRBD1. The V segment lost 3 bases and the J segment 2 bases; nucleotides outside the gene matches: 2. The CDR3 has 14 amino acids. The germline V gene has CDR1 SGHNT and CDR2 YYREEE (reference sequence). CDR3 sequence: CASSSGQATDTQYF. Written as DNA, the CDR3 is TGTGCCAGCAGCTCGGGACAGGCCACAGATACGCAGTATTTT.

CDR3 loop: CASSLGTSAYNEQFF. The DNA for the CDR3 is TGTGCCAGCAGTTTGGGGACTAGCGCCTACAATGAGCAGTTCTTC. The rearrangement links TRBV28 to TRBJ2-1, with 10 positions matching TRBD2. V lost 3 bases, J lost 2 bases, and 1 base stayed unmatched. Germline-derived CDR1 and CDR2 are MDHEN and SYDVKM. This CDR3 is built from 15 residues.

The chain combines TRBV7-8 with TRBJ1-4; no clear D. Trimming stripped 5 bases from V and 3 bases from J, with 13 bases between. Germline V gene lookup returns CDR1 SGHVS and CDR2 FQNEAQ. There are 15 residues in the CDR3. The CDR3 protein is CASSPLRLPNEKLFF. CDR3 DNA: TGTGCCAGCAGCCCACTGCGGCTACCTAATGAAAAACTGTTTTTT.

This rearrangement joins TRBV23-1 to TRBJ2-7; no reliable D call. TRBV23-1 is an ORF, and what it does is uncertain. The V end lost 0 bases, the J end lost 5 bases, and 5 bases lay between the germline ends. The CDR3 consists of 12 residues. CDR3: CASSQSFDEQYV. The DNA of the CDR3 is TGCGCCAGCAGTCAATCGTTCGACGAGCAGTACGTC.

The rearrangement uses TRBV5-1 and TRBJ1-1, with D hard to call. Germline CDR1 and CDR2: SGHRS and YFSETQ. V was pared by 0 bases and J by 3 bases, with 6 bases between. This CDR3 has 13 amino acids. The CDR3 sequence is CASSLGRDTEAFF. The DNA of the CDR3 is TGCGCCAGCAGCTTGGGCCGGGACACTGAAGCTTTCTTT.

This chain uses TRBV30 with TRBJ2-7, with 9 positions matching TRBD1. Germline V lookup: CDR1 GTSNPN, CDR2 SVGIG (reference sequence). V gave up 0 bases and J gave up 2 bases; unmatched junction bases: 5. The CDR3 contains 15 residues. The CDR3 reads CAWSVRTGVPYEQYF. The CDR3 DNA follows: TGTGCCTGGAGTGTACGGACAGGGGTTCCCTACGAGCAGTACTTC.

This clone was detected only a few times. This sample also contains other DNA sequences that code for the same CDR3. V is TRBV6-6 and J is TRBJ2-7; TRBD2 matches 13 bases. Germline V CDR1 and CDR2: MNHNY, SVGAGI (reference sequence). The CDR3 extends over 16 amino acids. Unmatched junction bases numbered 3, after V lost 2 bases and J lost 2 bases. Here the CDR3 reads CASSYLGLAGAYEQYV. CDR3 DNA sequence: TGTGCCAGCAGTTACCTCGGACTAGCGGGAGCCTACGAGCAGTACGTC.

This clone was recorded once. The gene calls are TRBV30 and TRBJ2-2; D is ambiguous. Deletions cut 4 bases from V and 1 base from J, with 10 bases between. The CDR3 runs to 14 residues. Germline CDR1 GTSNPN, CDR2 SVGIG (reference sequence). This chain's CDR3 is CAWKEWRNTGELFF. The CDR3 nucleotides read TGTGCCTGGAAAGAGTGGAGGAACACCGGGGAGCTGTTTTTT.

The rearrangement links TRBV29-1 to TRBJ1-2, with D perhaps TRBD1 (6 bases). V shed 6 bases and J shed 4 bases, with 18 bases lying between them. The CDR3 extends over 14 amino acids. CDR1 SQVTM and CDR2 ANQGSEA come from the germline V gene. Here the CDR3 reads CSVPGAVVGYGYTF. The CDR3 DNA follows: TGCAGCGTCCCAGGGGCGGTGGTGGGCTATGGCTACACCTTC.

The V call is TRBV5-1, the J call TRBJ1-1, with a possible D match to TRBD1 (5 bases). The germline V gene encodes CDR1 SGHRS and CDR2 YFSETQ. V gave up 4 bases and J gave up 4 bases, with 17 bases separating them. This CDR3 comprises 15 residues. CDR3 nucleotide sequence: TGCGCCAGCAGCCCGGGGACTCAGGCGGGCACTGAAGCTTTCTTT. Protein product: CASSPGTQAGTEAFF. Using reference TRBV5-1 and TRBJ1-1 for the parts outside the CDR3, the full variable domain is KAGVTQTPRYLIKTRGQQVTLSCSPISGHRSVSWYQQTPGQGLQFLFEYFSETQRNKGNFPGRFSGRQFSNSRSEMNVSTLELGDSALYLCASSPGTQAGTEAFFGQGTRLTVV.

This clone was counted only a few times. The J gene is TRBJ1-2, the V gene TRBV4-1, with D perhaps matching TRBD1 (6 bases). Germline loops: CDR1 MGHRA, CDR2 YSYEKL. There are 14 residues in the CDR3. The V end lost 1 base, the J end lost 9 bases, and 15 bases lay between the germline ends. DNA for the CDR3: TGCGCCAGCAGCCAAGCGGTTGTTGGGGGCAGCTACACCTTC. Translated: CASSQAVVGGSYTF.

CDR3 sequence reads: CASSEDGTRSEAFF. As DNA, the CDR3 is TGTGCCAGCAGTGAAGATGGGACAAGGTCTGAAGCTTTCTTT. This rearrangement joins TRBV2 to TRBJ1-1; D possibly corresponds to TRBD1 (6 bases). Trimming removed 1 base at V and 6 bases at J, with 12 bases between. The CDR3 covers 14 residues. Germline-derived CDR1 and CDR2 are SNHLY and FYNNEI.

This clone was seen only once. The J gene is TRBJ1-5, the V gene TRBV27; D uncertain. The CDR3 extends over 14 amino acids. Trimming pared 4 bases from V and 1 base from J, leaving 8 bases between. Germline CDR1 reads MNHEY; CDR2 reads SMNVEV (reference sequence). This CDR3 reads CASSSAGSNQPQHF. The DNA of the CDR3 is TGTGCCAGCAGTTCCGCGGGGAGCAATCAGCCCCAGCATTTT.

The rearrangement uses TRBV19 and TRBJ2-1; TRBD2 matches at 9 bases. CDR3 size: 15 residues. Germline trimming cut 3 bases from V and 6 bases from J; bases unmatched to any gene: 6. CDR1 is LNHDA, CDR2 SQIVND, per germline (reference sequence). Here the CDR3 reads CASSILAGDSNEQFF. CDR3 DNA: TGTGCCAGTAGTATTTTAGCGGGGGACAGCAATGAGCAGTTCTTC.

The chain is built from TRBV7-8 and TRBJ2-3; a weak D match, TRBD1 (6 bases). V was clipped by 5 bases and J by 2 bases, with 11 bases between them. There are 14 residues in the CDR3. Germline-derived CDR1 and CDR2 are SGHVS and FQNEAQ. CDR3 sequence reads: CASSIGQYTDTQYF. CDR3 sequence (DNA): TGTGCCAGCAGCATCGGACAGTACACAGATACGCAGTATTTT.

This chain uses TRBV6-6 with TRBJ1-4; 8 positions agree with TRBD1. This CDR3 spans 14 amino acids. V shed 4 bases and J 8 bases; nucleotides not matched to a gene: 6. Germline-derived CDR1 and CDR2 are MNHNY and SVGAGI (reference sequence). Written as DNA, the CDR3 is TGTGCCAGCAGTTCAGACAGGGGTAGAGAAAAACTGTTTTTT. Protein: CASSSDRGREKLFF.

The chain carries TRBV19 and TRBJ2-6; TRBD1 matches 8 bases. This CDR3 has 17 amino acids. The trim removed 8 bases at V and 0 bases at J, leaving 9 bases unmatched. CDR1 and CDR2 (germline): LNHDA, SQIVND (reference sequence). The CDR3, as DNA: TGTGCCAGTGACGTCGCCGGGACAGGCTCTGGGGCCAACGTCCTGACTTTC. Residues: CASDVAGTGSGANVLTF.

In DNA, the CDR3 is TGTGCCAGCAGCTTAGGCGGGGGTACCTACAATGAGCAGTTCTTC. Its translation is CASSLGGGTYNEQFF. The rearrangement uses TRBV7-2 and TRBJ2-1; 7 bases are a match to TRBD2. V trimming: 1 base; J trimming: 2 bases; junction bases outside the gene matches: 2. In germline, CDR1 is SGHTA, CDR2 FQGNSA. The length of the CDR3 is 15 residues.

The chain is built from TRBV7-9 and TRBJ2-3; TRBD2 is a possible D gene (6 bases). Germline V gene data show CDR1 as SEHNR and CDR2 as FQNEAQ (reference sequence). This CDR3 has 15 residues. V lost 1 base and J 1 base, leaving 9 bases between the germline ends. Written as DNA, the CDR3 is TGTGCCAGCAGCTTAGGTGGGGAGGGCACAGATACGCAGTATTTT. This encodes CASSLGGEGTDTQYF.